The present entry profiles one T cell receptor (beta chain) with its context. A much larger clone lies a single base off, so this may be a read error. This CDR3 comprises 16 residues. CDR1 is MNHEY, CDR2 SVGEGT, per germline. Unmatched junction bases numbered 5, after V lost 1 base and J lost 2 bases. To make TCR beta libraries, researchers used iRepertoire HTBI primers and Arm-PCR of CDR3 regions. TCRdb redid the calling of the multiplex PCR reads with MiXCR, one entry per CDR3 protein. Of about 470,000 distinct CDR3 sequences detected, 14% to 15% appear once; the ten largest clones hold 16%. This specimen comes from a study of regulatory T cells in long-lasting Graves disease. Study-level information: Graves' patients who were just diagnosed had used antithyroid drugs for under 3 months.

Time point specified: newly diagnosed GD, antithyroid drugs for less than 3 months. With RNA extracted from PBMCs as input, the TCR library was made. The sample also formed part of further work on T cells in Graves' hyperthyroidism and ophthalmopathy. That study reports: Ophthalmopathy and stable hyperthyroidism were told apart by a 13 V-J model.

The gene calls are TRBV6-2 or TRBV6-3 and TRBJ2-1, with TRBD1 matching over 7 bases. The specimen comprised peripheral blood mononuclear cells (PBMCs), sampled at new diagnosis, from a patient treated with antithyroid drugs. The sequence derives from a woman in her thirties with Graves disease. This CDR3 reads CASSYLGTEAYNEQFF. The CDR3, as DNA: TGTGCCAGCAGTTACTTGGGGACAGAGGCCTACAATGAGCAGTTCTTC.